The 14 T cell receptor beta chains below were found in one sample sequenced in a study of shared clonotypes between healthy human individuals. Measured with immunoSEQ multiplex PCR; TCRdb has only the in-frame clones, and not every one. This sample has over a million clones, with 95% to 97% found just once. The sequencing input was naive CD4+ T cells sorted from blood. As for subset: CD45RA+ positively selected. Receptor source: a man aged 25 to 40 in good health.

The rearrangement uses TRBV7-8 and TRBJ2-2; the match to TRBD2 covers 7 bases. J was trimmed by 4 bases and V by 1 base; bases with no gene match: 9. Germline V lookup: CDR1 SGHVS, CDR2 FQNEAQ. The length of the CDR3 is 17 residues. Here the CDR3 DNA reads TGTGCCAGCAGCTTAGTGTACGGGACTACCACCACCGGGGAGCTGTTTTTT. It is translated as CASSLVYGTTTTGELFF.

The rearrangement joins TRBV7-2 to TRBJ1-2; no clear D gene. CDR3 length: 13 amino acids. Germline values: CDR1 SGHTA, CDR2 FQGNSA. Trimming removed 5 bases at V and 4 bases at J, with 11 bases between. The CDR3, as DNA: TGTGCCAGCAGCCGCGAACGGATCTATGGCTACACCTTC. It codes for CASSRERIYGYTF.

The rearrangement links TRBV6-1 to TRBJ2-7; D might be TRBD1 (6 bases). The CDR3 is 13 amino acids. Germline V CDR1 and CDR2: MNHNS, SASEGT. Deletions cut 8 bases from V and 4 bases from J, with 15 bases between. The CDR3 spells CASGTQGRYEQYF. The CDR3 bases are TGTGCCAGCGGGACACAAGGTCGATACGAGCAGTACTTC.

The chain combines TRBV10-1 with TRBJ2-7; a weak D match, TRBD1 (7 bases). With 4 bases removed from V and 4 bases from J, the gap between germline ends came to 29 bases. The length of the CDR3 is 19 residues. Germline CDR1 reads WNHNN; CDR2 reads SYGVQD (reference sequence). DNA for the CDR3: TGCGCCAGCAGTGCACCCCCTTTTGATGGCGGGACAGAACGTTACGAGCAGTACTTC. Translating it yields CASSAPPFDGGTERYEQYF.

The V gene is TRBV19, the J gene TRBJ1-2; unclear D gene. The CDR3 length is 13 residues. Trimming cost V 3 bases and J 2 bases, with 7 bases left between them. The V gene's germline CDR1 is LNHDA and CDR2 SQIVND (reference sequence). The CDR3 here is CASSIQINYGYTF. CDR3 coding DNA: TGTGCCAGTAGTATTCAGATAAACTATGGCTACACCTTC.

The CDR3 is CASKARTGAVDTQYF. The CDR3 DNA reads TGTGCCAGTAAAGCCCGGACAGGGGCCGTGGATACGCAGTATTTT. J is TRBJ2-3 and V is TRBV19; 9 bases agree with TRBD1. Losses at the gene ends were 7 bases for V and 6 bases for J; bases not matched to a gene: 11. Looked up from germline, CDR1 is LNHDA and CDR2 is SQIVND (reference sequence). The CDR3 has 15 residues.

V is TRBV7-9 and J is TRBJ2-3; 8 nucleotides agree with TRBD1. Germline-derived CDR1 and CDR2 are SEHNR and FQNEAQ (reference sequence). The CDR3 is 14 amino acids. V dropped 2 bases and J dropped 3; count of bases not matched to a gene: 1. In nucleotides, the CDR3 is TGTGCCAGCAGCTTAACAGGGGGAACAGATACGCAGTATTTT. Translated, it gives CASSLTGGTDTQYF.

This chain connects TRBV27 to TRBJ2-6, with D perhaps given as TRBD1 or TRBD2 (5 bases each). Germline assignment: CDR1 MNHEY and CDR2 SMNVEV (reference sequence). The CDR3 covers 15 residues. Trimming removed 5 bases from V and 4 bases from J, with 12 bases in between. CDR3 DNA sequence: TGTGCCAGCAGTATGGGACCCCGAGGGGCCAACGTCCTGACTTTC. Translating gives CASSMGPRGANVLTF.

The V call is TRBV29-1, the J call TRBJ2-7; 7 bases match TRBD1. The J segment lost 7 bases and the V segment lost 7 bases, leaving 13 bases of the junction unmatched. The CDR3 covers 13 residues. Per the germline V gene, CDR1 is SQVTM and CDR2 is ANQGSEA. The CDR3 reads CSAGKGAEREQYF. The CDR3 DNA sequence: TGCAGCGCCGGAAAGGGGGCGGAAAGGGAGCAGTACTTC.

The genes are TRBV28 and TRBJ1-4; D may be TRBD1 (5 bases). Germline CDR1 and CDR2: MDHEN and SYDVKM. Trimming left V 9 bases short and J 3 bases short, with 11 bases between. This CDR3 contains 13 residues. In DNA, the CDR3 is TGTGCCAGTACGACAGAGGCTAATGAAAAACTGTTTTTT. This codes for CASTTEANEKLFF.

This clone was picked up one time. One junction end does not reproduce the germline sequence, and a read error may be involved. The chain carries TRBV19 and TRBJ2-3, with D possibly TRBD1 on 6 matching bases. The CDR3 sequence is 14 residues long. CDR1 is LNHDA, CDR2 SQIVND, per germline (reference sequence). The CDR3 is CASSLGNREDTQYF. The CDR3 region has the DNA TGTGCAAGTAGTTTAGGAAACAGGGAGGATACGCAGTATTTT. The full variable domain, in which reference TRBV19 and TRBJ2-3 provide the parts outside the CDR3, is DGGITQSPKYLFRKEGQNVTLSCEQNLNHDAMYWYRQDPGQGLRLIYYSQIVNDFQKGDIAEGYSVSREKKESFPLTVTSAQKNPTAFYLCASSLGNREDTQYFGPGTRLTVL.

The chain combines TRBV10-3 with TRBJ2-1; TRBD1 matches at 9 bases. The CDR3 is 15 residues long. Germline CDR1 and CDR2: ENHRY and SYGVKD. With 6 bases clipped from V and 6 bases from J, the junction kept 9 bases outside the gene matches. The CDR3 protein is CAIRADRGVSNEQFF. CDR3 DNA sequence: TGTGCCATCAGGGCCGACAGGGGGGTTTCCAATGAGCAGTTCTTC.

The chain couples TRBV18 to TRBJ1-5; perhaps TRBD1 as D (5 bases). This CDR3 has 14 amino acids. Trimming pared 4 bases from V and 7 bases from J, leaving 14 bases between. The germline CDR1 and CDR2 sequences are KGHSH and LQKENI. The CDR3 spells CASSRGGLDQPQHF. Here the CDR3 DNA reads TGTGCCAGCTCACGCGGGGGACTTGACCAGCCCCAGCATTTT.

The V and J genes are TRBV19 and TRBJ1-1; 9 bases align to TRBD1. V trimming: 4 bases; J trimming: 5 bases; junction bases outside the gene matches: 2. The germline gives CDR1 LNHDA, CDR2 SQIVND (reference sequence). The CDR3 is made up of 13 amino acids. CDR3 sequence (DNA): TGTGCCAGTAGTAGGACAGGGGAGACTGAAGCTTTCTTT. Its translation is CASSRTGETEAFF.